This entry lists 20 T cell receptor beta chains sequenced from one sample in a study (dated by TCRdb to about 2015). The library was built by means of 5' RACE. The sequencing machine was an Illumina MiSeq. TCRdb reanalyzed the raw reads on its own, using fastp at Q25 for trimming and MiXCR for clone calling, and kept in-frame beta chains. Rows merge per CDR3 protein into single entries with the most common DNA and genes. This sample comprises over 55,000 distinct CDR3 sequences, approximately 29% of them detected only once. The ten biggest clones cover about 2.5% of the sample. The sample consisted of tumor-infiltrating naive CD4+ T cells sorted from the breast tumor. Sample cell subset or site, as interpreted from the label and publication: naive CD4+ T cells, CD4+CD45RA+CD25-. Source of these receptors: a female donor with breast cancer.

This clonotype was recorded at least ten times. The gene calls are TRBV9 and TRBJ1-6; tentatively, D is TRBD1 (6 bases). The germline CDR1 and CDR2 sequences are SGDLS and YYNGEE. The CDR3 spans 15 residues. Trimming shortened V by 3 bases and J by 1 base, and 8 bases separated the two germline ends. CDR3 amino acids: CASSADSSYNSPLHF. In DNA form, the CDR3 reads TGTGCCAGCAGCGCGGACAGTTCCTATAATTCACCCCTCCACTTT.

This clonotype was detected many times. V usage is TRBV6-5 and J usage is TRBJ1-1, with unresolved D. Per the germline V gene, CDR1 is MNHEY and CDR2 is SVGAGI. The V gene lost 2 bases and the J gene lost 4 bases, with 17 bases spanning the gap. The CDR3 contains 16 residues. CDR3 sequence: CASSYLEGYVSTEAFF. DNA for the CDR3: TGTGCCAGCAGTTACCTAGAGGGTTATGTTAGCACTGAAGCTTTCTTT.

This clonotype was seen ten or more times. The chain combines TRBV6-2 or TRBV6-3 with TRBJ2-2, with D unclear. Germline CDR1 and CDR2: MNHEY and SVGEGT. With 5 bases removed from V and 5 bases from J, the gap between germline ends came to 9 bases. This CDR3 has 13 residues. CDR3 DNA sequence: TGTGCCAGCAGTCGGACCACTACCGGGGAGCTGTTTTTT. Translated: CASSRTTTGELFF.

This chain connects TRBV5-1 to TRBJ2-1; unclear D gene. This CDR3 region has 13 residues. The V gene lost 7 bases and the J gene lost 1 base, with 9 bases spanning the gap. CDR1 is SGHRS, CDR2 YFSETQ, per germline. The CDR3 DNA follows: TGCGCCAGCCACCAGAATTCCTACAATGAGCAGTTCTTC. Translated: CASHQNSYNEQFF.

Here the CDR3 reads CASSTTQVAETQYF. The CDR3 DNA is TGTGCCAGCTCAACAACACAGGTGGCGGAGACCCAGTACTTC. The gene calls are TRBV18 and TRBJ2-5, with a tentative D call TRBD1 (5 bases). V lost 5 bases and J 5 bases, leaving 15 bases between the germline ends. Per the germline V gene, CDR1 is KGHSH and CDR2 is LQKENI. The CDR3 totals 14 residues. The full variable domain, in which reference TRBV18 and TRBJ2-5 provide the parts outside the CDR3, is NAGVMQNPRHLVRRRGQEARLRCSPMKGHSHVYWYRQLPEEGLKFMVYLQKENIIDESGMPKERFSAEFPKEGPSILRIQQVVRGDSAAYFCASSTTQVAETQYFGPGTRLLVL.

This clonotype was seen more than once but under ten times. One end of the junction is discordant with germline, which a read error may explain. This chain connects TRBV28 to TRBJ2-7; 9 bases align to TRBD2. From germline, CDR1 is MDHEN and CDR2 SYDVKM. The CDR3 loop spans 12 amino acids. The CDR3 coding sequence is TGTGCCAGCAGTTTTAGGCTAGCGGGACTTATCTTC. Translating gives CASSFRLAGLIF.

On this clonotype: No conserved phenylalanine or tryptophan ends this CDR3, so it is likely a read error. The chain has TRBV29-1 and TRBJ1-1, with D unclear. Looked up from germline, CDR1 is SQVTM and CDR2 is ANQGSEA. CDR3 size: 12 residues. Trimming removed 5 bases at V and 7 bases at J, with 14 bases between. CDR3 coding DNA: TGCAGCGTTCAGGATTGGCGTTATGAAGCTTTCTGT. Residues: CSVQDWRYEAFC.

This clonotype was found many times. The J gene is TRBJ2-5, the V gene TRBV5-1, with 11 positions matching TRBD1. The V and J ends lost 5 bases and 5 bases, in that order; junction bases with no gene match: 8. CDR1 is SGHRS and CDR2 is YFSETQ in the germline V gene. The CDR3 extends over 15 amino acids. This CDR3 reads CASRDGQGAVETQYF. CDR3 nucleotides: TGCGCCAGCAGAGACGGACAGGGGGCTGTCGAGACCCAGTACTTC.

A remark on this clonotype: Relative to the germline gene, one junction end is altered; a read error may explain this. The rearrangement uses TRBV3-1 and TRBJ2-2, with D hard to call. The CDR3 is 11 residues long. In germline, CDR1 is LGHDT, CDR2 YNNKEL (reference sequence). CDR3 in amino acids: CASGQAGELFF. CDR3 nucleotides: TGTGCCAGCGGCCAAGCCGGGGAGCTGTTTTTT.

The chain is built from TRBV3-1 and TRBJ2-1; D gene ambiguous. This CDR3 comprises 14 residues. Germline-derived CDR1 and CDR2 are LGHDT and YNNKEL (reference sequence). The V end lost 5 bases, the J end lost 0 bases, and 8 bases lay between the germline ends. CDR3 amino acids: CASSYTSSYNEQFF. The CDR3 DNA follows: TGTGCCAGCAGCTACACGAGCTCCTACAATGAGCAGTTCTTC.

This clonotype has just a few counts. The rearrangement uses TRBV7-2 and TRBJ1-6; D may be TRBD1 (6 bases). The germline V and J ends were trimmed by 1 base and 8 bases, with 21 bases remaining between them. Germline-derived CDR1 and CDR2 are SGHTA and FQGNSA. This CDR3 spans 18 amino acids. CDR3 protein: CASSLGTYRVVSYSPLHF. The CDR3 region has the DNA TGTGCCAGCAGCTTAGGGACCTACAGGGTTGTCTCTTATTCACCCCTCCACTTT.

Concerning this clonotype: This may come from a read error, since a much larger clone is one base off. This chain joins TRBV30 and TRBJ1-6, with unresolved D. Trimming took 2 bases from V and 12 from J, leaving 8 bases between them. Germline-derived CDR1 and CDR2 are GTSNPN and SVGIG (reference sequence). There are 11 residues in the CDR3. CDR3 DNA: TGTGCCTGGAGTAGCCACTTACCCCTCCACTTT. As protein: CAWSSHLPLHF.

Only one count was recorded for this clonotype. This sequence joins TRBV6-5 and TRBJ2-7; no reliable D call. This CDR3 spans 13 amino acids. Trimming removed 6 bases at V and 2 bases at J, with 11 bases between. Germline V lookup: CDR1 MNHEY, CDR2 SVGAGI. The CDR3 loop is CASSTTEAYEQYF. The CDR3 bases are TGTGCCAGCAGCACGACGGAAGCCTACGAGCAGTACTTC.

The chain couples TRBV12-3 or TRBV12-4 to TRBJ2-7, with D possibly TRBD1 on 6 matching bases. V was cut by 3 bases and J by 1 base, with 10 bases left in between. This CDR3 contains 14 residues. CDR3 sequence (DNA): TGTGCCAGCAGTTTGGACAGCTATTCCTACGAGCAGTACTTC. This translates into CASSLDSYSYEQYF.

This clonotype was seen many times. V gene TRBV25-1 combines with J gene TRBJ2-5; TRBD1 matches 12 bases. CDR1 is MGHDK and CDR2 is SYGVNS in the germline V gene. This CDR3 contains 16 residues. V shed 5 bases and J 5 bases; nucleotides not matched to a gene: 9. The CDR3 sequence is CASSRTGTGGLETQYF. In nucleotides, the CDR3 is TGTGCCAGCAGTAGAACCGGGACAGGGGGCCTGGAGACCCAGTACTTC. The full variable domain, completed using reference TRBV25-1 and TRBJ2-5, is EADIYQTPRYLVIGTGKKITLECSQTMGHDKMYWYQQDPGMELHLIHYSYGVNSTEKGDLSSESTVSRIRTEHFPLTLESARPSHTSQYLCASSRTGTGGLETQYFGPGTRLLVL.

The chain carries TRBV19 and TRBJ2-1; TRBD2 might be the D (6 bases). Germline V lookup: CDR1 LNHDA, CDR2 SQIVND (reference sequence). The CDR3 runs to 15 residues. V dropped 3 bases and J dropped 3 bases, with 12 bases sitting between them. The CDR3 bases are TGTGCCAGTAGTATCGGGGGAGTTAACTACAATGAGCAGTTCTTC. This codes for CASSIGGVNYNEQFF.

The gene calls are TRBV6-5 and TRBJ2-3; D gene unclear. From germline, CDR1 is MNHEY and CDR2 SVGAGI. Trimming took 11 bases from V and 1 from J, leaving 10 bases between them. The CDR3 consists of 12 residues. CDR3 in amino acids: CASQRGTDTQYF. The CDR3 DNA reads TGTGCCTCACAGCGTGGCACAGATACGCAGTATTTT.

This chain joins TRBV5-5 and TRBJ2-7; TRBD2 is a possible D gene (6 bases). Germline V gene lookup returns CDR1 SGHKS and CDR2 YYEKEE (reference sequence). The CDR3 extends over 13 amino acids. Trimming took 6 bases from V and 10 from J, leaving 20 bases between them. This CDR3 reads CASNIYGGLRQYF. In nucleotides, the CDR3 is TGTGCCAGCAACATCTACGGGGGATTGCGCCAGTACTTC.

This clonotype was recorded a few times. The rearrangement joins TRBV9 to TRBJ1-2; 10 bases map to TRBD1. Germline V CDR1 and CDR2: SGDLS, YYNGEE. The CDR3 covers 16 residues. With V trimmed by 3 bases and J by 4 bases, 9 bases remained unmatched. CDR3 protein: CASSGGQGDPLYGYTF. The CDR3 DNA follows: TGTGCCAGCAGCGGCGGACAGGGGGACCCTCTCTATGGCTACACCTTC.

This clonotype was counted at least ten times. CDR3 protein: CASSYQQGRDTQYF. CDR3 in DNA: TGTGCCAGCAGCTACCAACAGGGTAGGGATACGCAGTATTTT. The rearrangement joins TRBV7-3 to TRBJ2-3; tentative D call: TRBD1 (6 bases). V was trimmed by 4 bases and J by 6 bases, leaving 14 bases between them. The CDR3 spans 14 residues. Germline CDR1 and CDR2: SGHTA and FQGTGA. Using reference TRBV7-3 and TRBJ2-3 for the parts outside the CDR3, the full variable domain is GAGVSQTPSNKVTEKGKYVELRCDPISGHTALYWYRQSLGQGPEFLIYFQGTGAADDSGLPNDRFFAVRPEGSVSTLKIQRTERGDSAVYLCASSYQQGRDTQYFGPGTRLTVL.